The T cell receptor beta chain described here comes from a study of memory CD4+ T cells and cytomegalovirus serostatus. The sort gate was single viable CD3+CD4+CD8-CD45RO+ cells for memory CD4+ T cells. Study-level points and caveats: Each of 65 to 75 CMV-associated TCRbeta sequences occurred in one to five individuals. Repertoires predicted CMV serostatus with median bootstrapped AUC of 0.95.

This clone came up a few times. As yet, its antigen is unknown. The V end lost 1 base, the J end lost 6 bases, and 10 bases lay between the germline ends. The CDR3 loop spans 15 amino acids. Germline V CDR1 and CDR2: MGHRA, YSYEKL. In the study's own analysis: Out-of-frame sequences were removed, leaving some 2 million distinct TCRbeta sequences. Clones were read by immunoSEQ multiplex PCR, and TCRdb kept only the in-frame ones, dropping some. That table is the source of V, J and clone size, and D and trimming were worked out from the DNA. The table lists 61,000 or so clones, around 80% of them singletons.

The V call is TRBV4-1, the J call TRBJ1-6, with TRBD1 as a possible D gene (6 bases). The source material was memory CD4+ T cells from blood. This receptor was taken from an adult in good health and CMV-seronegative. Some clones in this sample may be carry-over from other donors' samples. CDR3 DNA: TGCGCCAGCAGCCAAGGCCAGGGGCCTAATTCACCCCTCCACTTT. It codes for CASSQGQGPNSPLHF.